This entry lists 26 T cell receptor beta chains sequenced from one sample in a study of blood T cell repertoires in COVID-19. TCRdb's table, derived via immunoSEQ multiplex PCR, lists solely in-frame clones and lacks some. This table has around 200,000 clones, roughly 84% appearing once. The material sequenced was peripheral blood. These receptors all stem from a woman older than 75 with acute or convalescent COVID-19.

This sequence joins TRBV30 and TRBJ2-1, with no clear D. The V gene's germline CDR1 is GTSNPN and CDR2 SVGIG (reference sequence). The CDR3 contains 13 residues. The ends were cut back, 2 bases at V and 9 bases at J, with 14 bases in the middle. The CDR3 DNA reads as TGTGCCTGGAGTCCCAACCTAGTAACTGAGCAGTTCTTC. Amino acids: CAWSPNLVTEQFF.

In this sample, this clone turned up once. The gene calls are TRBV7-2 and TRBJ1-1; tentative D call: TRBD1 (6 bases). CDR1 is SGHTA, CDR2 FQGNSA, per germline. The CDR3 consists of 15 residues. The ends were cut back, 5 bases at V and 0 bases at J, with 13 bases in the middle. CDR3 coding DNA: TGTGCCAGCAGCCAGTACGGACAGTTGAACACTGAAGCTTTCTTT. Protein product: CASSQYGQLNTEAFF.

V is TRBV6-5 and J is TRBJ2-7; 8 nucleotides match TRBD1. Germline CDR1 is MNHEY and CDR2 is SVGAGI. This CDR3 has 12 residues. V shed 6 bases and J 4 bases; nucleotides not matched to a gene: 2. The CDR3 DNA follows: TGTGCCAGCAGCAACAGGGGGTACGAGCAGTACTTC. Translating it yields CASSNRGYEQYF.

V usage is TRBV6-2 or TRBV6-3 and J usage is TRBJ2-7; 7 bases match TRBD2. CDR1 is MNHEY and CDR2 is SVGEGT in the germline V gene. V was clipped by 4 bases and J by 2 bases; unmatched bases: 17. The CDR3 is 18 residues long. CDR3 residues: CASSFQAGESPRAYEQYF. The DNA of the CDR3 is TGTGCCAGCAGTTTCCAGGCGGGAGAGAGTCCGCGGGCCTACGAGCAGTACTTC.

The chain links TRBV5-1 to TRBJ1-2; 7 nucleotides line up with TRBD1. Germline V gene data show CDR1 as SGHRS and CDR2 as YFSETQ. CDR3 length: 18 residues. With V trimmed by 0 bases and J by 4 bases, 15 bases remained unmatched. In nucleotides, the CDR3 is TGCGCCAGCAGCTTGGATCCAGGGGGTAGGATCCCGACCTATGGCTACACCTTC. Translation: CASSLDPGGRIPTYGYTF.

This chain connects TRBV30 to TRBJ2-7, with 7 bases fitting TRBD1. Trimming took 7 bases from V and 3 from J; bases not matched to a gene: 9. Germline CDR1 reads GTSNPN; CDR2 reads SVGIG (reference sequence). The CDR3 sequence is 13 residues long. As DNA, the CDR3 is TGTGCCTCCCGTAGACAGGGCAGCTACGAGCAGTACTTC. It codes for CASRRQGSYEQYF. Full variable domain (outside the CDR3, taken from reference TRBV30 and TRBJ2-7): SQTIHQWPATLVQPVGSPLSLECTVEGTSNPNLYWYRQAAGRGLQLLFYSVGIGQISSEVPQNLSASRPQDRQFILSSKKLLLSDSGFYLCASRRQGSYEQYFGPGTRLTVT.

The chain combines TRBV29-1 with TRBJ2-5; 11 bases agree with TRBD2. Germline V gene sequence: CDR1 SQVTM, CDR2 ANQGSEA. J was trimmed by 4 bases and V by 7 bases; bases with no gene match: 8. CDR3 size: 14 residues. The CDR3 is CSGFFSGRGETQYF. In DNA form, the CDR3 reads TGCAGCGGGTTTTTTAGCGGGAGGGGAGAGACCCAGTACTTC.

The chain is built from TRBV28 and TRBJ1-1; possible D gene TRBD1, 5 bases. Trimming cost V 7 bases and J 5 bases, with 17 bases left between them. CDR3 length: 14 residues. Germline V gives CDR1 MDHEN, CDR2 SYDVKM. The CDR3 loop is CASTTPGLRTEAFF. In nucleotides, the CDR3 is TGTGCCAGCACCACCCCGGGACTCAGAACTGAAGCTTTCTTT. Looking up the rest from reference TRBV28 and TRBJ1-1 gives the full variable domain: DVKVTQSSRYLVKRTGEKVFLECVQDMDHENMFWYRQDPGLGLRLIYFSYDVKMKEKGDIPEGYSVSREKKERFSLILESASTNQTSMYLCASTTPGLRTEAFFGQGTRLTVV.

This clone was counted once. The CDR3 DNA reads TGTGCCAGCAGCTTAAATGCGGTCACAGGGCAAGGCACAGATACGCAGTATTTT. This encodes CASSLNAVTGQGTDTQYF. The gene calls are TRBV7-8 and TRBJ2-3; tentatively, D is TRBD1 (6 bases). The CDR3 has 18 amino acids. With 2 bases removed from V and 1 base from J, the gap between germline ends came to 19 bases. Germline V gives CDR1 SGHVS, CDR2 FQNEAQ.

The J gene is TRBJ1-1, the V gene TRBV15; D gene uncertain. V gave up 0 bases and J gave up 1 base, with 12 bases separating them. This CDR3 spans 16 amino acids. Germline lookup yields CDR1 LNHNV and CDR2 YYDKDF (reference sequence). This CDR3 reads CATSRDYAAANTEAFF. Written as DNA, the CDR3 is TGTGCCACCAGCAGAGATTATGCGGCAGCGAACACTGAAGCTTTCTTT.

The V and J genes are TRBV7-3 and TRBJ2-1; D is ambiguous. The germline V and J ends were trimmed by 2 bases and 9 bases, with 11 bases remaining between them. The CDR3 is 13 amino acids. Germline values: CDR1 SGHTA, CDR2 FQGTGA. Written as DNA, the CDR3 is TGTGCCAGCAGCTTAGTAGTCATTTCTGAGCAGTTCTTC. Protein: CASSLVVISEQFF.

The V call is TRBV19, the J call TRBJ1-3; a possible D gene is TRBD1 (6 bases). The germline CDR1 and CDR2 sequences are LNHDA and SQIVND (reference sequence). The CDR3 sequence is 15 residues long. The V end was cut by 0 bases, the J end by 3 bases, with 9 bases between. CDR3 DNA sequence: TGTGCCAGTAGTATAGACCACAGGGTTGGAAACACCATATATTTT. It specifies CASSIDHRVGNTIYF.

V usage is TRBV28 and J usage is TRBJ2-3, with 7 bases fitting TRBD2. The CDR3 totals 15 residues. The J segment lost 7 bases and the V segment lost 5 bases, leaving 12 bases of the junction unmatched. CDR1 is MDHEN and CDR2 is SYDVKM in the germline V gene. The CDR3 loop is CASSQAGVLRNTQYF. The CDR3 DNA sequence: TGTGCCAGCAGTCAGGCGGGAGTACTGAGAAATACGCAGTATTTT.

The chain joins TRBV5-1 to TRBJ1-2; D call uncertain. CDR3 length: 14 residues. Trimming left V 0 bases short and J 2 bases short, with 8 bases between. CDR1 and CDR2 (germline): SGHRS, YFSETQ. CDR3 nucleotides: TGCGCCAGCAGCTTGGAGGCGGGGAACTATGGCTACACCTTC. The encoded protein is CASSLEAGNYGYTF.

The CDR3 DNA sequence: TGTGCCAGCAGCCGCACTAGCGTCAGCAGGGATACGCAGTATTTT. Translated, it gives CASSRTSVSRDTQYF. The chain carries TRBV7-2 and TRBJ2-3, with 7 bases that match TRBD2. V trimming: 5 bases; J trimming: 6 bases; junction bases outside the gene matches: 11. The CDR3 contains 15 residues. Germline CDR1 is SGHTA and CDR2 is FQGNSA. The whole variable domain, filled in from reference TRBV7-2 and TRBJ2-3, reads GAGVSQSPSNKVTEKGKDVELRCDPISGHTALYWYRQSLGQGLEFLIYFQGNSAPDKSGLPSDRFSAERTGGSVSTLTIQRTQQEDSAVYLCASSRTSVSRDTQYFGPGTRLTVL.

V and J are TRBV7-2 and TRBJ1-1; TRBD1 is a possible D gene (6 bases). In germline, CDR1 is SGHTA, CDR2 FQGNSA. The V end lost 3 bases, the J end lost 3 bases, and 17 bases lay between the germline ends. The CDR3 spans 16 residues. This CDR3 reads CASSLFQGLRYTEAFF. As DNA, the CDR3 is TGTGCCAGCAGCTTGTTTCAGGGGCTAAGGTACACTGAAGCTTTCTTT.

The chain carries TRBV7-2 and TRBJ2-1; 7 bases align to TRBD2. Per germline, CDR1 SGHTA and CDR2 FQGNSA. The CDR3 is made up of 15 amino acids. The J segment lost 8 bases and the V segment lost 5 bases, leaving 12 bases of the junction unmatched. CDR3 loop: CASSGGGMFFDEQFF. CDR3 DNA: TGTGCCAGCAGCGGCGGGGGTATGTTCTTTGATGAGCAGTTCTTC.

The rearrangement links TRBV7-2 to TRBJ2-2, with TRBD2 matching 8 bases. V shed 3 bases, J shed 4 bases, and the junction held 7 bases outside the gene matches. CDR3 length: 16 amino acids. Germline CDR1 reads SGHTA; CDR2 reads FQGNSA. The CDR3 sequence: CASSFPGRATTGELFF. DNA for the CDR3: TGTGCCAGCAGCTTTCCCGGGAGGGCCACCACCGGGGAGCTGTTTTTT. The full variable domain, completed using reference TRBV7-2 and TRBJ2-2, is GAGVSQSPSNKVTEKGKDVELRCDPISGHTALYWYRQSLGQGLEFLIYFQGNSAPDKSGLPSDRFSAERTGGSVSTLTIQRTQQEDSAVYLCASSFPGRATTGELFFGEGSRLTVL.

V usage is TRBV28 and J usage is TRBJ1-2; the match to TRBD1 covers 7 bases. The CDR3 is 13 residues long. Germline V lookup: CDR1 MDHEN, CDR2 SYDVKM. With 5 bases clipped from V and 4 bases from J, the junction kept 4 bases outside the gene matches. DNA of the CDR3: TGTGCCAGCAGTGGGACAGCTGTCTATGGCTACACCTTC. Protein product: CASSGTAVYGYTF.

J is TRBJ1-2 and V is TRBV28; 7 bases are a match to TRBD1. Germline lookup yields CDR1 MDHEN and CDR2 SYDVKM. V was pared by 3 bases and J by 8 bases, with 12 bases of the junction left unmatched. The CDR3 consists of 15 residues. The CDR3 nucleotides are TGTGCCAGCAGTTTTAAACAGGGGCTTCCCCGCGGCTACACCTTC. Amino acid sequence: CASSFKQGLPRGYTF.

This clone was recorded only once. CDR3: CASSRLQGANVLTF. CDR3 bases: TGTGCCAGCAGCCGTTTACAGGGGGCCAACGTCCTGACTTTC. The J gene is TRBJ2-6, the V gene TRBV7-8; D is ambiguous. This CDR3 spans 14 amino acids. The germline V gene encodes CDR1 SGHVS and CDR2 FQNEAQ. Trimming pared 5 bases from V and 4 bases from J, leaving 9 bases between.

The rearrangement uses TRBV15 and TRBJ1-5; D may be TRBD1 (6 bases). V lost 0 bases and J lost 7, with 16 bases in between. CDR3 length: 16 residues. CDR1 is LNHNV, CDR2 YYDKDF, per germline (reference sequence). The CDR3 DNA follows: TGTGCCACCAGCAGAGATTCTACAGGGCCTAAGCAGCCCCAGCATTTT. Its protein is CATSRDSTGPKQPQHF.

This clone has more than one count but fewer than ten. This rearrangement joins TRBV19 to TRBJ2-3; 11 bases line up with TRBD1. Germline V gives CDR1 LNHDA, CDR2 SQIVND (reference sequence). The trim removed 4 bases at V and 2 bases at J, leaving 8 bases unmatched. This CDR3 spans 17 amino acids. The CDR3: CASSNRGQGAITDTQYF. The CDR3 DNA reads TGTGCCAGTAGTAACAGAGGACAGGGGGCAATCACAGATACGCAGTATTTT.

As for this clone: Relative to the germline gene, one junction end is altered; a read error may explain this. This chain connects TRBV2 to TRBJ1-5; D is possibly TRBD1 (6 bases). The CDR3 runs 14 residues. Looked up from germline, CDR1 is SNHLY and CDR2 is FYNNEI. CDR3 amino acids: CASSEGQWGQPQHF. The CDR3 DNA sequence: TGTGCCAGCAGCGAAGGACAGTGGGGTCAGCCCCAGCATTTT. The entire variable domain, with the rest obtained from reference TRBV2 and TRBJ1-5, is as follows: EPEVTQTPSHQVTQMGQEVILRCVPISNHLYFYWYRQILGQKVEFLVSFYNNEISEKSEIFDDQFSVERPDGSNFTLKIRSTKLEDSAMYFCASSEGQWGQPQHFGDGTRLSIL.

V and J are TRBV4-2 and TRBJ2-7, with 7 bases identical to TRBD2. The CDR3 sequence is 15 residues long. Per the germline V gene, CDR1 is LGHNA and CDR2 is YNFKEQ. The ends lost 0 bases at V and 0 bases at J; junction bases unmatched: 2. The DNA for the CDR3 is TGTGCCAGCAGCCAAGAGTCTAGCGGCTCCTACGAGCAGTACTTC. Translated: CASSQESSGSYEQYF.

The chain has TRBV7-9 and TRBJ2-3; 7 nucleotides align to TRBD1. The length of the CDR3 is 14 residues. Germline CDR1 reads SEHNR; CDR2 reads FQNEAQ (reference sequence). Germline trimming cut 5 bases from V and 5 bases from J; bases unmatched to any gene: 7. CDR3 sequence: CASSHTGVGDTQYF. The CDR3 DNA reads as TGTGCCAGCAGCCATACAGGGGTAGGAGATACGCAGTATTTT.